The source of this T cell receptor (beta chain) is a study of blood T cell repertoires in COVID-19. The CDR3 is made up of 11 amino acids. After removal of 6 bases from V and 6 bases from J, the junction contained 5 bases not matched to a gene. The germline CDR1 and CDR2 sequences are DFQATT and SNEGSKA (reference sequence). As regards this clone: This sample also contains other DNA sequences that code for the same CDR3.

The data were produced by immunoSEQ multiplex PCR, yet TCRdb's version contains in-frame clones alone and is incomplete. The table records 200,000 or so clones, 80% to 90% of them present only once. The rearrangement uses TRBV20-1 and TRBJ2-7; 7 nucleotides line up with TRBD2. The TCR comes from a man aged 65-85 years with active or convalescent COVID-19. Sequences were obtained from peripheral blood. The CDR3 here is CSATGGGEQYF. The CDR3 DNA is TGCAGTGCAACGGGCGGGGGCGAGCAGTACTTC.